A single sample gave rise to the 26 T cell receptor beta chains below, sequenced in a study of CD8 T cells in ankylosing spondylitis. MiXCR, run by TCRdb on the 5' RACE reads, gives a single entry per CDR3 protein. The sample contains approximately 350,000 distinct CDR3 sequences, roughly 22% of which appear only once. Sequencing input: blood, either unsorted or a sorted T cell fraction (not recorded which). These TCRs come from a male donor with ankylosing spondylitis or in good health (not recorded which).

This clonotype was detected only a few times. The gene calls are TRBV12-3 or TRBV12-4 and TRBJ2-1, with 9 bases matching TRBD1. V was pared by 5 bases and J by 5 bases, with 13 bases of the junction left unmatched. The CDR3 sequence is 17 residues long. The DNA for the CDR3 is TGTGCCAGCAGTACCGCGGTGGGGACAGGGAGGAACAATGAGCAGTTCTTC. Translating it yields CASSTAVGTGRNNEQFF.

The CDR3 bases are TGTGCCTGGAGGGTCGACAGTATCCCCTCCTACGAGCAGTACTTC. This gives the protein CAWRVDSIPSYEQYF. V gene TRBV30 combines with J gene TRBJ2-7; the D gene is possibly TRBD1 (5 bases). The CDR3 length is 15 residues. Germline values: CDR1 GTSNPN, CDR2 SVGIG (reference sequence). V shed 3 bases and J shed 0 bases, with 15 bases lying between them.

The chain recombines TRBV12-3 or TRBV12-4 with TRBJ2-3; D is undetermined. The CDR3 extends over 15 amino acids. The V end was cut by 2 bases, the J end by 4 bases, with 13 bases between. The CDR3 region is CASSLNPIVPDTQYF. The CDR3 DNA follows: TGTGCCAGCAGTTTAAACCCCATTGTTCCAGATACGCAGTATTTT.

This chain uses TRBV3-1 with TRBJ2-7; 8 nucleotides line up with TRBD1. V was pared by 6 bases and J by 2 bases, with 9 bases of the junction left unmatched. Germline V gives CDR1 LGHDT, CDR2 YNNKEL (reference sequence). The CDR3 is 15 amino acids. CDR3 in DNA: TGTGCCAGCAGTGGAGGACAGGGTGGCACCTACGAGCAGTACTTC. It translates to CASSGGQGGTYEQYF.

The chain recombines TRBV14 with TRBJ2-1, with 8 positions matching TRBD2. This CDR3 has 15 residues. The V gene end was trimmed by 5 bases and the J gene end by 2 bases; junction bases not matched to a gene: 5. The germline V gene has CDR1 SGHDN and CDR2 FVKESK. For the CDR3, the DNA is TGTGCCAGCAGCACCCGGACTAGCCCCTACAATGAGCAGTTCTTC. Its translation: CASSTRTSPYNEQFF.

This clonotype was counted between two and nine times. V gene TRBV24-1 combines with J gene TRBJ2-4; 8 nucleotides align to TRBD1. The V gene's germline CDR1 is KGHDR and CDR2 SFDVKD. The length of the CDR3 is 17 residues. The V and J ends lost 3 bases and 0 bases, in that order; junction bases with no gene match: 6. Here the CDR3 reads CATSDGRQGKAKNIQYF. The CDR3 nucleotides read TGTGCCACCAGTGATGGAAGACAGGGGAAAGCCAAAAACATTCAGTACTTC.

The chain combines TRBV12-3 or TRBV12-4 with TRBJ2-2; 11 bases fit TRBD2. CDR3 size: 17 residues. The V and J ends lost 6 bases and 4 bases, in that order; junction bases with no gene match: 10. The CDR3 DNA follows: TGTGCCAGCAGGGCCCTAGCGGGGGGTCTTCCCACCGGGGAGCTGTTTTTT. Its protein is CASRALAGGLPTGELFF.

The rearrangement joins TRBV12-3 or TRBV12-4 to TRBJ2-1; D is uncertain. V dropped 3 bases and J dropped 0 bases, with 9 bases sitting between them. The CDR3 totals 15 residues. The CDR3 sequence is CASSLDASSYNEQFF. The CDR3 DNA sequence: TGTGCCAGCAGTTTGGACGCGAGCTCCTACAATGAGCAGTTCTTC.

Only a few counts were recorded for this clonotype. J is TRBJ2-1 and V is TRBV12-3 or TRBV12-4; 14 nucleotides align to TRBD2. The V and J ends lost 0 bases and 9 bases, in that order; junction bases with no gene match: 4. The CDR3 length is 16 residues. The CDR3 here is CASSLATSGGAVEQFF. The CDR3 DNA reads TGTGCCAGCAGTTTAGCGACTAGCGGGGGGGCGGTTGAGCAGTTCTTC.

In this sample, this clonotype turned up a few times. The chain combines TRBV5-1 with TRBJ2-7; the D call may be TRBD1 or TRBD2 (5 bases each). The V gene lost 0 bases and the J gene lost 2 bases, with 15 bases spanning the gap. Looked up from germline, CDR1 is SGHRS and CDR2 is YFSETQ. This CDR3 comprises 16 residues. CDR3 loop: CASSLDGTGATYEQYF. The CDR3 coding sequence is TGCGCCAGCAGCTTGGATGGCACCGGGGCCACCTACGAGCAGTACTTC.

This chain uses TRBV12-3 or TRBV12-4 with TRBJ2-7, with 9 bases lining up with TRBD1. The length of the CDR3 is 13 residues. With 7 bases clipped from V and 5 bases from J, the junction kept 6 bases outside the gene matches. The CDR3 reads CASTRTGVDEQYF. CDR3 nucleotides: TGTGCCAGCACTCGGACAGGGGTGGACGAGCAGTACTTC.

V is TRBV7-9 and J is TRBJ2-5, with TRBD1 as a possible D gene (5 bases). V was cut by 5 bases and J by 1 base, with 11 bases left in between. CDR1 SEHNR and CDR2 FQNEAQ come from the germline V gene (reference sequence). The CDR3 loop spans 14 amino acids. The CDR3 DNA is TGTGCCAGCAGCCCGGACACCTCCCAAGAGACCCAGTACTTC. It codes for CASSPDTSQETQYF.

The CDR3 sequence is CASSLTGQGGGEQFF. The CDR3 DNA follows: TGTGCCAGCAGTTTAACGGGACAGGGAGGTGGTGAGCAGTTCTTC. The chain uses TRBV28 and TRBJ2-1, with 9 bases matching TRBD1. V lost 2 bases, J lost 9 bases, and 8 bases stayed unmatched. The CDR3 spans 15 residues. Germline V CDR1 and CDR2: MDHEN, SYDVKM. The complete variable domain, with remaining parts taken from reference TRBV28 and TRBJ2-1, reads DVKVTQSSRYLVKRTGEKVFLECVQDMDHENMFWYRQDPGLGLRLIYFSYDVKMKEKGDIPEGYSVSREKKERFSLILESASTNQTSMYLCASSLTGQGGGEQFFGPGTRLTVL.

This clonotype has ten or more counts. The rearrangement joins TRBV12-3 or TRBV12-4 to TRBJ2-3; D may be TRBD1 (5 bases). The CDR3 consists of 12 residues. V was shortened by 2 bases and J by 5 bases, with 5 bases between the two germline ends. The CDR3 here is CASSLRGDTQYF. CDR3 DNA: TGTGCCAGCAGTTTAAGGGGAGATACGCAGTATTTT.

There are a few counts of this clonotype. The J gene is TRBJ2-1, the V gene TRBV7-3; maybe TRBD2 (6 bases). Germline CDR1 reads SGHTA; CDR2 reads FQGTGA. V lost 9 bases and J lost 7, with 16 bases in between. The CDR3 sequence is 13 residues long. The CDR3 sequence: CASTLSGGNEQFF. CDR3 DNA sequence: TGTGCCAGTACCCTTTCTGGAGGGAATGAGCAGTTCTTC.

This clonotype was seen a few times. The CDR3 loop reads CASSSLDNRYEQYF. The DNA for the CDR3 is TGTGCCAGCAGTTCCCTGGATAACCGCTACGAGCAGTACTTC. The chain is built from TRBV12-3 or TRBV12-4 and TRBJ2-7; D not certain. V lost 4 bases to trimming and J lost 3 bases, with 13 bases between them. This CDR3 region has 14 residues.

This clonotype was seen repeatedly, ten times or more. The chain has TRBV20-1 and TRBJ2-3; D is unresolved. The V gene's germline CDR1 is DFQATT and CDR2 SNEGSKA (reference sequence). The CDR3 is 15 residues long. V lost 3 bases to trimming and J lost 4 bases, with 17 bases between them. The CDR3 DNA sequence: TGCAGTGCTAGTTGGTGGTCCCATGTCTCAGATACGCAGTATTTT. Residues: CSASWWSHVSDTQYF.

The chain combines TRBV4-1 with TRBJ2-5, with TRBD1 identical over 9 bases. CDR1 is MGHRA and CDR2 is YSYEKL in the germline V gene. J gave up 2 bases and V 0 bases, and 4 bases lay outside the gene matches. CDR3 length equals 16 residues. The CDR3 is CASSQDWTGDQETQYF. The DNA for the CDR3 is TGCGCCAGCAGCCAAGATTGGACAGGGGATCAAGAGACCCAGTACTTC.

The chain combines TRBV12-3 or TRBV12-4 with TRBJ2-2; D unclear. The V end lost 3 bases, the J end lost 3 bases, and 8 bases lay between the germline ends. The length of the CDR3 is 14 residues. The CDR3 spells CASSFGPHTGELFF. CDR3 bases: TGTGCCAGCAGTTTTGGTCCCCACACCGGGGAGCTGTTTTTT.

V and J are TRBV10-1 and TRBJ2-3; tentatively, D is TRBD2 (6 bases). The V gene's germline CDR1 is WNHNN and CDR2 SYGVQD (reference sequence). Trimming left V 0 bases short and J 5 bases short, with 15 bases between. The CDR3 runs to 16 residues. CDR3 nucleotide sequence: TGCGCCAGCAGTGAGTCGATAAATTGGGGGGAAGATACGCAGTATTTT. Residues: CASSESINWGEDTQYF.

The chain couples TRBV28 to TRBJ2-7; D unresolved. The V end lost 6 bases, the J end lost 2 bases, and 14 bases lay between the germline ends. CDR3 length: 14 amino acids. CDR1 MDHEN and CDR2 SYDVKM come from the germline V gene. CDR3 residues: CASRQGYRAYEQYF. In DNA form, the CDR3 reads TGTGCCAGCAGGCAAGGGTACCGAGCCTACGAGCAGTACTTC. The full variable domain, in which reference TRBV28 and TRBJ2-7 provide the parts outside the CDR3, is DVKVTQSSRYLVKRTGEKVFLECVQDMDHENMFWYRQDPGLGLRLIYFSYDVKMKEKGDIPEGYSVSREKKERFSLILESASTNQTSMYLCASRQGYRAYEQYFGPGTRLTVT.

In this sample, this clonotype turned up a few times. The rearrangement uses TRBV7-6 and TRBJ2-2; 8 bases are a match to TRBD2. The CDR3 has 14 amino acids. With 4 bases clipped from V and 6 bases from J, the junction kept 4 bases outside the gene matches. CDR1 is SGHVS, CDR2 FNYEAQ, per germline. In DNA, the CDR3 is TGTGCCAGCAGCTGGGGACTAGGGGCCGGGGAGCTGTTTTTT. Translating it yields CASSWGLGAGELFF. The full variable domain, completed using reference TRBV7-6 and TRBJ2-2, is GAGVSQSPRYKVTKRGQDVALRCDPISGHVSLYWYRQALGQGPEFLTYFNYEAQQDKSGLPNDRFSAERPEGSISTLTIQRTEQRDSAMYRCASSWGLGAGELFFGEGSRLTVL.

Many counts were recorded for this clonotype. The chain has TRBV11-2 and TRBJ2-3, with 8 bases that match TRBD2. The CDR3 sequence is 15 residues long. Germline CDR1 is SGHAT and CDR2 is FQNNGV. The ends lost 5 bases at V and 2 bases at J; junction bases unmatched: 6. The chain's CDR3 is CASSHSGGYTDTQYF. In DNA form, the CDR3 reads TGTGCCAGCAGCCACAGCGGGGGTTACACAGATACGCAGTATTTT.

This clonotype was seen only a few times. The chain employs TRBV10-3 and TRBJ2-5; maybe TRBD2 (6 bases). Trimming removed 6 bases at V and 2 bases at J, with 16 bases between. CDR1 is ENHRY, CDR2 SYGVKD, per germline. The CDR3 length is 15 residues. This chain's CDR3 is CAISEGGTLQETQYF. DNA for the CDR3: TGTGCCATCAGCGAGGGCGGGACGTTACAAGAGACCCAGTACTTC.

This clonotype was observed a few times. The J gene is TRBJ1-5, the V gene TRBV28, with D maybe TRBD1 (6 bases). This CDR3 has 15 amino acids. The V gene's germline CDR1 is MDHEN and CDR2 SYDVKM. The V gene lost 4 bases and the J gene lost 5 bases, with 15 bases spanning the gap. CDR3 coding DNA: TGTGCCAGCAGTTGGAGGACAGCGAGCGATCAGCCCCAGCATTTT. It yields the protein CASSWRTASDQPQHF. The full variable domain, completed using reference TRBV28 and TRBJ1-5, is DVKVTQSSRYLVKRTGEKVFLECVQDMDHENMFWYRQDPGLGLRLIYFSYDVKMKEKGDIPEGYSVSREKKERFSLILESASTNQTSMYLCASSWRTASDQPQHFGDGTRLSIL.

The V call is TRBV20-1, the J call TRBJ2-7; TRBD2 might be the D (6 bases). CDR3 size: 17 residues. V lost 5 bases to trimming and J lost 2 bases, with 25 bases between them. Germline V gives CDR1 DFQATT, CDR2 SNEGSKA (reference sequence). The CDR3 region has the DNA TGCAGTGCTTACCCACTGAGGGAGGCCCCTCAGGCCTACGAGCAGTACTTC. Its translation: CSAYPLREAPQAYEQYF.